These 20 T cell receptor beta chains originate from one sample sequenced in a study of early T cells in non-severe SARS-CoV-2 infection. TCRdb redid the calling of the 5' RACE reads with MiXCR, one entry per CDR3 protein. The table has some 38,000 distinct CDR3 sequences, over 4.5% seen once; the top ten hold 25% to 30%. The specimen sequenced was whole blood. The receptors shown here come from an adult who was a healthcare worker with PCR-confirmed SARS-CoV-2 infection or an uninfected control (not recorded which).

In this sample, this clonotype turned up a few times. The rearrangement uses TRBV19 and TRBJ2-2, with D unclear. Germline loops: CDR1 LNHDA, CDR2 SQIVND (reference sequence). V lost 3 bases, J lost 7 bases, and 12 bases lay in between. This CDR3 spans 14 amino acids. DNA of the CDR3: TGTGCCAGTAGTATTTCCGCAGTGGGCGGGGAGCTGTTTTTT. This sequence encodes CASSISAVGGELFF. The entire variable domain, with the rest obtained from reference TRBV19 and TRBJ2-2, is as follows: DGGITQSPKYLFRKEGQNVTLSCEQNLNHDAMYWYRQDPGQGLRLIYYSQIVNDFQKGDIAEGYSVSREKKESFPLTVTSAQKNPTAFYLCASSISAVGGELFFGEGSRLTVL.

This clonotype was seen repeatedly, ten times or more. V and J are TRBV28 and TRBJ2-7; D is ambiguous. The germline V gene encodes CDR1 MDHEN and CDR2 SYDVKM. This CDR3 is 16 amino acids long. The V end lost 3 bases, the J end lost 0 bases, and 15 bases lay between the germline ends. DNA for the CDR3: TGTGCCAGCAGTTTTTCCCTCGCCGTCCTCTCCTACGAGCAGTACTTC. This gives the protein CASSFSLAVLSYEQYF.

This clonotype was counted ten times or more. An end of the junction does not agree with germline; a read error may underlie this. V gene TRBV7-2 combines with J gene TRBJ2-5, with 7 bases that match TRBD1. Germline V CDR1 and CDR2: SGHTA, FQGNSA. The CDR3 spans 11 residues. The CDR3 protein is CASSQGGWAHF. DNA for the CDR3: TGTGCCAGCAGCCAAGGGGGCTGGGCGCACTTC.

This sequence joins TRBV12-3 or TRBV12-4 and TRBJ2-2; D remains ambiguous. The CDR3 is 16 amino acids. V was clipped by 2 bases and J by 0 bases, with 10 bases between them. The chain's CDR3 is CASSLSLRANTGELFF. As DNA, the CDR3 is TGTGCCAGCAGTTTAAGCCTACGTGCGAACACCGGGGAGCTGTTTTTT.

Many counts were recorded for this clonotype. The chain recombines TRBV11-2 with TRBJ2-3, with D hard to call. Trimming stripped 1 base from V and 6 bases from J, with 8 bases between. Germline CDR1 SGHAT, CDR2 FQNNGV. The CDR3 loop spans 13 amino acids. The CDR3 sequence is CASSLGTRDTQYF. CDR3 DNA: TGTGCCAGCAGCTTAGGAACGCGTGATACGCAGTATTTT.

This clonotype was counted between two and nine times. The V gene is TRBV20-1, the J gene TRBJ2-5; 10 positions agree with TRBD1. From germline, CDR1 is DFQATT and CDR2 SNEGSKA (reference sequence). V gave up 3 bases and J gave up 4 bases; unmatched junction bases: 11. CDR3 length: 16 residues. For the CDR3, the DNA is TGCAGTGCTAGTATTCTGGGACAGGGGATCGGAGAGACCCAGTACTTC. Translated, it gives CSASILGQGIGETQYF.

This clonotype occurred many times. The rearrangement joins TRBV7-6 to TRBJ2-5; TRBD2 agrees at 9 bases. Germline assignment: CDR1 SGHVS and CDR2 FNYEAQ. J lost 7 bases, V lost 5 bases, and 8 bases had no gene match. This CDR3 is built from 14 residues. CDR3 amino acids: CASSPLAGEGTQYF. Here the CDR3 DNA reads TGTGCCAGCAGCCCCTTAGCGGGGGAGGGGACCCAGTACTTC.

This clonotype was counted between two and nine times. This chain uses TRBV27 with TRBJ2-3; TRBD2 matches 8 bases. The CDR3 totals 14 residues. Germline CDR1 MNHEY, CDR2 SMNVEV (reference sequence). V was clipped by 5 bases and J by 1 base; unmatched bases: 2. DNA for the CDR3: TGTGCCAGCAGTATTAGCGGGGGCACAGATACGCAGTATTTT. As protein: CASSISGGTDTQYF.

This clonotype was found a few times. The genes are TRBV7-3 and TRBJ1-1; 7 bases align to TRBD1. This CDR3 spans 14 amino acids. The V and J ends lost 5 bases and 0 bases, in that order; junction bases with no gene match: 3. Germline V gene sequence: CDR1 SGHTA, CDR2 FQGTGA. The CDR3 is CASSQQGMNTEAFF. The CDR3 DNA is TGTGCCAGCAGCCAACAGGGGATGAACACTGAAGCTTTCTTT.

The chain links TRBV20-1 to TRBJ2-2; 8 nucleotides agree with TRBD1. CDR1 and CDR2 from the germline V gene are DFQATT and SNEGSKA (reference sequence). V trimming: 0 bases; J trimming: 6 bases; junction bases outside the gene matches: 9. This CDR3 has 16 residues. The DNA of the CDR3 is TGCAGTGCTAGAGATTTTCAGGGGGCTTGGGCCGGGGAGCTGTTTTTT. It codes for CSARDFQGAWAGELFF.

This clonotype was picked up many times. The chain is built from TRBV11-3 and TRBJ1-2; D is possibly TRBD1 (6 bases). This CDR3 is built from 17 residues. Deletions cut 5 bases from V and 3 bases from J, with 22 bases between. Germline V gene lookup returns CDR1 SGHNT and CDR2 YENEEA. CDR3 nucleotide sequence: TGTGCCAGCAGCGGAGGGGGTTCGGCCCAAACGGACTATGGCTACACCTTC. This encodes CASSGGGSAQTDYGYTF.

This clonotype was counted many times. The J gene is TRBJ2-6, the V gene TRBV12-3 or TRBV12-4; 7 positions match TRBD1. With V trimmed by 7 bases and J by 2 bases, 8 bases remained unmatched. The CDR3 consists of 16 residues. The CDR3 DNA sequence: TGTGCCAGCACTACTTCAGACAGGGCTGGGGCCAACGTCCTGACTTTC. This gives the protein CASTTSDRAGANVLTF.

Ten or more counts support this clonotype. V and J are TRBV5-1 and TRBJ1-4, with 8 bases that match TRBD1. The CDR3 is made up of 14 amino acids. The V and J ends lost 4 bases and 6 bases, in that order; junction bases with no gene match: 5. The germline V gene encodes CDR1 SGHRS and CDR2 YFSETQ. DNA of the CDR3: TGCGCCAGCAGCCCGGGACAGGTAGATGAAAAACTGTTTTTT. Protein: CASSPGQVDEKLFF.

This clonotype was counted ten times or more. The chain has TRBV13 and TRBJ2-7, with D possibly being TRBD2 (7 bases). From germline, CDR1 is PRHDT and CDR2 FYEKMQ (reference sequence). CDR3 length equals 15 residues. Trimming removed 0 bases from V and 2 bases from J, with 11 bases in between. CDR3 loop: CASSLGGEGAYEQYF. CDR3 sequence (DNA): TGTGCCAGCAGCTTAGGCGGGGAGGGGGCCTACGAGCAGTACTTC. The full variable domain, completed using reference TRBV13 and TRBJ2-7, is AAGVIQSPRHLIKEKRETATLKCYPIPRHDTVYWYQQGPGQDPQFLISFYEKMQSDKGSIPDRFSAQQFSDYHSELNMSSLELGDSALYFCASSLGGEGAYEQYFGPGTRLTVT.

This clonotype was recorded many times. This sequence joins TRBV6-1 and TRBJ2-3, with D uncertain. From germline, CDR1 is MNHNS and CDR2 SASEGT. This CDR3 has 15 amino acids. Deletions cut 7 bases from V and 1 base from J, with 15 bases between. The CDR3 DNA sequence: TGTGCCAGCACTGAGTCGGCGGCGCGCACAGATACGCAGTATTTT. This encodes CASTESAARTDTQYF.

This clonotype was counted a few times. The chain uses TRBV27 and TRBJ1-1; D gene uncertain. CDR1 is MNHEY and CDR2 is SMNVEV in the germline V gene (reference sequence). V lost 6 bases to trimming and J lost 5 bases, with 10 bases between them. The CDR3 runs 12 residues. DNA for the CDR3: TGTGCCAGCAGCCTTAGCGGGACTGAAGCTTTCTTT. Its protein is CASSLSGTEAFF.

The genes are TRBV5-1 and TRBJ1-1; D ambiguous. The CDR3 is 14 amino acids. Germline CDR1 reads SGHRS; CDR2 reads YFSETQ. V was trimmed by 0 bases and J by 5 bases, leaving 11 bases between them. The CDR3 nucleotides read TGCGCCAGCAGCTTGGAGGGCAGTCTAACTGAAGCTTTCTTT. It translates to CASSLEGSLTEAFF.

V gene TRBV20-1 combines with J gene TRBJ2-7; TRBD2 agrees at 14 bases. Germline CDR1 is DFQATT and CDR2 is SNEGSKA (reference sequence). The CDR3 sequence is 16 residues long. J gave up 2 bases and V 1 base, and 4 bases lay outside the gene matches. The CDR3 nucleotides are TGCAGTGCTAGAGGTCGGGGACTAGCGGGGGCCTACGAGCAGTACTTC. This encodes CSARGRGLAGAYEQYF.

At least ten counts were recorded for this clonotype. The chain recombines TRBV7-2 with TRBJ2-1; D is possibly TRBD2 (6 bases). Germline-derived CDR1 and CDR2 are SGHTA and FQGNSA. The CDR3 length is 14 residues. Trimming removed 1 base from V and 9 bases from J, with 13 bases in between. The CDR3 reads CASSLGGGPSEQFF. The CDR3 DNA is TGTGCCAGCAGCTTAGGCGGAGGGCCTAGTGAGCAGTTCTTC.

V and J are TRBV14 and TRBJ2-1; D gene uncertain. This CDR3 comprises 13 residues. Germline CDR1 and CDR2: SGHDN and FVKESK. V dropped 0 bases and J dropped 11 bases, with 11 bases sitting between them. The CDR3 nucleotides are TGTGCCAGCAGCCAAGATTCCCTAGGACAGCAGTTCTTC. It is translated as CASSQDSLGQQFF. Full variable domain (missing parts from reference TRBV14 and TRBJ2-1): EAGVTQFPSHSVIEKGQTVTLRCDPISGHDNLYWYRRVMGKEIKFLLHFVKESKQDESGMPNNRFLAERTGGTYSTLKVQPAELEDSGVYFCASSQDSLGQQFFGPGTRLTVL.